Each of the 19 T cell receptor beta chains below was sequenced from the same sample in a study of beta chain features in type 1 diabetes. Every isolated RNA sample was fully reverse transcribed, so sequencing captured expressed TCRB transcripts. Clones were read by immunoSEQ multiplex PCR, and TCRdb kept only the in-frame ones, dropping some. Here the sample spans about 150,000 clones, 11% being singletons. Material for sequencing was central memory CD4+ T cells from blood. Receptor source: a man younger than 35 in good health.

At least ten counts were recorded for this clone. At the DNA level, this CDR3 is encoded by other sequences in the same sample as well. The chain couples TRBV7-2 to TRBJ2-1; D not resolved. Germline V gene sequence: CDR1 SGHTA, CDR2 FQGNSA. The CDR3 sequence is 11 residues long. Trimming pared 0 bases from V and 6 bases from J, leaving 0 bases between. CDR3 region: CASSLANEQFF. CDR3 DNA: TGTGCCAGCAGCTTAGCCAATGAGCAGTTCTTC.

The DNA of the CDR3 is TGTGCCAGCAGGACGGGACAGGGCTATGGCTACACCTTC. Its translation is CASRTGQGYGYTF. The chain combines TRBV5-4 with TRBJ1-2; 9 nucleotides agree with TRBD1. The germline V gene has CDR1 SGHNT and CDR2 YYREEE (reference sequence). The CDR3 is made up of 13 amino acids. The ends lost 5 bases at V and 4 bases at J; junction bases unmatched: 3.

This clone was counted only a few times. The gene calls are TRBV14 and TRBJ1-1, with D unclear. V lost 2 bases, J lost 3 bases, and 13 bases lay in between. The germline V gene has CDR1 SGHDN and CDR2 FVKESK. The CDR3 sequence is 15 residues long. Here the CDR3 reads CASSQNHHSYTEAFF. The CDR3 nucleotides are TGTGCCAGCAGCCAAAACCATCATAGCTACACTGAAGCTTTCTTT.

V usage is TRBV4-1 and J usage is TRBJ2-7, with D perhaps assigned TRBD1 or TRBD2 (6 bases each). Trimming removed 1 base at V and 5 bases at J, with 21 bases between. Per the germline V gene, CDR1 is MGHRA and CDR2 is YSYEKL. The CDR3 has 17 amino acids. The CDR3 DNA follows: TGCGCCAGCAGCCAAGCCTCCGCCCCGGGGGCGCGCAACGAGCAGTACTTC. It yields the protein CASSQASAPGARNEQYF.

The J gene is TRBJ2-2, the V gene TRBV25-1; 9 bases fit TRBD1. V trimming: 8 bases; J trimming: 0 bases; junction bases outside the gene matches: 4. The V gene's germline CDR1 is MGHDK and CDR2 SYGVNS. The CDR3 loop spans 15 amino acids. This CDR3 reads CASGGTGTNTGELFF. CDR3 bases: TGTGCCAGCGGCGGGACAGGGACGAACACCGGGGAGCTGTTTTTT.

This chain connects TRBV30 to TRBJ2-2; 7 nucleotides agree with TRBD2. This CDR3 has 13 amino acids. Trimming took 5 bases from V and 6 from J; bases not matched to a gene: 6. Germline V gene sequence: CDR1 GTSNPN, CDR2 SVGIG (reference sequence). In DNA form, the CDR3 reads TGTGCCTGGGGACTAGTGGGGTCCGGGGAGCTGTTTTTT. Translated, it gives CAWGLVGSGELFF.

This chain joins TRBV6-5 and TRBJ2-7, with TRBD2 identical over 8 bases. The J segment lost 2 bases and the V segment lost 0 bases, leaving 3 bases of the junction unmatched. Germline V gives CDR1 MNHEY, CDR2 SVGAGI. CDR3 length equals 15 residues. The CDR3, as DNA: TGTGCCAGCAGTTACTCTGCGGGAGGTACCTACGAGCAGTACTTC. Residues: CASSYSAGGTYEQYF.

This clone was counted a few times. The chain uses TRBV18 and TRBJ1-2, with 8 bases fitting TRBD1. V lost 3 bases, J lost 9 bases, and 12 bases stayed unmatched. The CDR3 loop spans 15 amino acids. Germline V CDR1 and CDR2: KGHSH, LQKENI. CDR3: CASSPTGQDPYRYTF. CDR3 sequence (DNA): TGTGCCAGCTCACCGACGGGACAGGACCCTTATCGCTACACCTTC.

This clone was observed a handful of times. The chain employs TRBV30 and TRBJ1-1; unclear D gene. V lost 0 bases to trimming and J lost 10 bases, with 21 bases between them. Germline CDR1 GTSNPN, CDR2 SVGIG (reference sequence). The CDR3 spans 15 residues. The chain's CDR3 is CAWSVSSPLRSRAFF. CDR3 nucleotides: TGTGCCTGGAGTGTATCGTCCCCCTTACGGTCGAGAGCTTTCTTT.

The chain carries TRBV5-1 and TRBJ1-1, with unresolved D. Germline V gene data show CDR1 as SGHRS and CDR2 as YFSETQ. The CDR3 runs to 14 residues. V lost 1 base and J lost 1, with 8 bases in between. The CDR3 loop is CASSLSPPNTEAFF. CDR3 nucleotide sequence: TGCGCCAGCAGCTTGAGTCCACCGAACACTGAAGCTTTCTTT.

The genes are TRBV29-1 and TRBJ1-1; no definite D call. The CDR3 spans 12 residues. With 3 bases removed from V and 4 bases from J, the gap between germline ends came to 9 bases. Per the germline V gene, CDR1 is SQVTM and CDR2 is ANQGSEA. Here the CDR3 reads CSVDPKATEAFF. The CDR3 DNA is TGCAGCGTTGACCCTAAGGCCACTGAAGCTTTCTTT.

This clone was picked up a small number of times. The V gene is TRBV30, the J gene TRBJ2-1; 9 positions agree with TRBD2. In germline, CDR1 is GTSNPN, CDR2 SVGIG (reference sequence). V shed 7 bases, J shed 6 bases, and the junction held 13 bases outside the gene matches. The CDR3 length is 15 residues. The CDR3 region has the DNA TGTGCCTCGTCCCGGCGCGGGGGGGCCGTCAATGAGCAGTTCTTC. Amino acid sequence: CASSRRGGAVNEQFF.

This rearrangement joins TRBV10-3 to TRBJ2-3, with D perhaps TRBD2 (5 bases). Trimming cost V 0 bases and J 2 bases, with 15 bases left between them. CDR3 length equals 17 residues. Germline V lookup: CDR1 ENHRY, CDR2 SYGVKD. Here the CDR3 reads CAISESRAGSLTDTQYF. The CDR3 DNA sequence: TGTGCCATCAGTGAGTCGAGGGCAGGATCCCTCACAGATACGCAGTATTTT.

The V gene is TRBV4-2, the J gene TRBJ1-2; D gene ambiguous. The CDR3 is 12 residues long. Germline-derived CDR1 and CDR2 are LGHNA and YNFKEQ. The ends were cut back, 0 bases at V and 7 bases at J, with 6 bases in the middle. The CDR3 is CASSQDEIGYTF. For the CDR3, the DNA is TGTGCCAGCAGCCAAGATGAGATTGGCTACACCTTC.

This clone was recorded a few times. The chain is built from TRBV2 and TRBJ2-3, with 9 bases aligning to TRBD1. Germline CDR1 reads SNHLY; CDR2 reads FYNNEI. The CDR3 length is 15 residues. V lost 2 bases, J lost 4 bases, and 4 bases stayed unmatched. In DNA, the CDR3 is TGTGCCAGCAGTGAAAACAGGGGGCGAGCAGATACGCAGTATTTT. Its translation is CASSENRGRADTQYF.

This chain links TRBV4-3 with TRBJ1-4; 8 nucleotides line up with TRBD1. Germline loops: CDR1 LGHNA, CDR2 YSLEER. The V segment lost 2 bases and the J segment 5 bases; nucleotides outside the gene matches: 4. The CDR3 covers 15 residues. CDR3 coding DNA: TGCGCCAGCAGCCAACTGACAGGGGTGAATGAAAAACTGTTTTTT. This gives the protein CASSQLTGVNEKLFF.

This clone came up a few times. The gene calls are TRBV9 and TRBJ2-3, with 8 positions matching TRBD2. The CDR3 sequence is 15 residues long. CDR1 is SGDLS and CDR2 is YYNGEE in the germline V gene. The V gene end was trimmed by 3 bases and the J gene end by 6 bases; junction bases not matched to a gene: 9. The CDR3 coding sequence is TGTGCCAGCAGCGACGACCCGGGGGGGATGGATACGCAGTATTTT. This gives the protein CASSDDPGGMDTQYF.

V and J are TRBV7-2 and TRBJ1-4; D uncertain. The ends were cut back, 1 base at V and 9 bases at J, with 9 bases in the middle. The V gene's germline CDR1 is SGHTA and CDR2 FQGNSA. The CDR3 has 13 residues. CDR3 DNA: TGTGCCAGCAGCTTAGACCCCCGTCAAAAACTGTTTTTT. It codes for CASSLDPRQKLFF.

The V gene is TRBV30, the J gene TRBJ2-7; possible D gene TRBD1, 5 bases. The germline V gene encodes CDR1 GTSNPN and CDR2 SVGIG (reference sequence). Trimming took off 4 bases at V and 4 bases at J, with 14 bases between the two ends. This CDR3 has 13 residues. The CDR3 loop reads CAWTGLGVYEQYF. CDR3 DNA: TGTGCCTGGACAGGGTTGGGCGTTTACGAGCAGTACTTC.